This T cell receptor beta chain derives from a study of blood T cell repertoires in COVID-19 (dated by TCRdb to 2020 to 2021). Looking at the study overall: Samples covering the acute and convalescent phases of COVID-19 were provided by collaborators in the United States, Italy and Spain. The prospective study material was composed of cDNA or gDNA derived from T cells, B-cell-depleted T cells, or PBMCs. The dataset comprised deeply sampled blood TCRbeta repertoires from subjects exposed to, actively infected with, or recovered from COVID-19. A freely available public database, intended as a resource for researchers studying the immune response to SARS-CoV-2, is where the repertoires were released. Samples were obtained from the ongoing ImmuneRACE study (first 160 participants) and from 950 to 1,500 subjects provided by 6 global collaborators. Nearly every sample came with metadata listing a de-identified subject ID, COVID-19 status, age in years and sex. HLA class I and class II types, where available, came from metadata supplied by the sample provider rather than from assay-based typing. The research as a whole found: The amount of clinical and demographic metadata varied by source and participant and was provided uncurated.

The immunoSEQ Assay, a bias-controlled multiplex PCR, was used to amplify TCRbeta CDR3 regions from genomic DNA. Processing in the source paper ran as follows. The number of nucleated cells in each sample was estimated by amplification of reference gene primers within the assay. To quantify the absolute abundance of each unique TCRbeta CDR3 rearrangement, sequence reads were collapsed and filtered. Productive Simpson clonality was computed per sample as the square root of Simpson's diversity index over productive rearrangements. TCRdb mirrors the immuneACCESS table, restricted to in-frame sequences. Some clones are absent from its copies; in checked studies, under half trace to an unresolved V gene, and the reason for the others is unknown. V and J calls and clone size follow that table, whereas D and trimming were derived from the DNA. Within this sample are fewer than 80,000 clones, with 79% of them counted one time only. The top ten clones comprise about 5% of the sample.

This clone was observed a handful of times. This clone's antigen is unknown. Within one base of it there is no much larger clone, and no base qualities were kept. The germline V gene provides CDR1 SGDLS and CDR2 YYNGEE. From the cysteine up to the phenylalanine, the CDR3 has a length of 16 residues. The retained sequence is limited to the CDR3, 48 bases, with the frame set at the first base. V sheds 4 bases and J sheds 0 bases, leaving 16 bases between their ends. The collaborating institutions used their own protocols to collect whole blood in K2EDTA tubes. For TCRbeta analysis, collaborators shipped samples as frozen whole blood, isolated PBMCs, or DNA extracted from either of those sample types.

Here the chain combines TRBV9 and TRBJ1-1, and TRBD1 may be the D gene, going by 5 matching bases. The sequenced material came from peripheral blood. The TCR comes from a woman older than 75 with active or convalescent COVID-19. The DNA is as follows: TGTGCCAGCAGCCCCAATCCCGGGGGGGTGAACACTGAAGCTTTCTTT. Its translation is CASSPNPGGVNTEAFF.